This T cell receptor (beta chain) appears in the sequencing data of a study of blood T cell repertoires in COVID-19. The wider study: In each case, the material was cDNA or gDNA derived from T cells, B-cell-depleted T cells, or PBMCs.

This table comes from immunoSEQ multiplex PCR, and its TCRdb copy is limited to in-frame clones, with some not included. The sample has tens of thousands of clones; approximately 87% are singletons. During active infection, Seattle patients enrolled and were then monitored through disease. From germline, CDR1 is SGHVS and CDR2 FQNEAQ. Trimming removed 0 bases from V and 4 bases from J; junction bases left unmatched: 6. There are 15 residues in the CDR3. The V gene is TRBV7-8, the J gene TRBJ2-7; 7 bases match TRBD2. The sequence was obtained from an older woman with COVID-19, enrolled during active disease. The source material was peripheral blood. The CDR3 loop is CASSLAFGGVYEQYF. The CDR3 DNA sequence: TGTGCCAGCAGCTTAGCCTTTGGGGGGGTTTACGAGCAGTACTTC.